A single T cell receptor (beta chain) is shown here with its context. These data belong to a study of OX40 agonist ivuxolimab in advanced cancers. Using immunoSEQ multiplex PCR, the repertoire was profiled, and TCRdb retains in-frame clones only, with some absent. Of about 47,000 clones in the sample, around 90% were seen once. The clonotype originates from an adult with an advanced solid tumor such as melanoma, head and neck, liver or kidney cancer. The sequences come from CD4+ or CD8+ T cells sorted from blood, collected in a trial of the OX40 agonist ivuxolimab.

The CDR3 here is CASSLFSGRYEQYF. Here the CDR3 DNA reads TGTGCCAGCAGTTTATTCAGCGGGCGGTACGAGCAGTACTTC. The rearrangement joins TRBV28 to TRBJ2-7; the D gene is possibly TRBD2 (6 bases). This CDR3 has 14 residues. V was trimmed by 1 base and J by 4 bases, leaving 11 bases between them. Germline V CDR1 and CDR2: MDHEN, SYDVKM.